The rows below give T cell receptor beta chains drawn from one sample of a study of cytomegalovirus exposure and HLA in healthy donors. Produced via immunoSEQ multiplex PCR; TCRdb's table is partial and in-frame only. This repertoire shows roughly 160,000 clones, roughly nine tenths found once; its top ten account for 0.85% to 1%. The sequencing input was PBMCs. These receptors came from a woman aged 25 to 39 in good health and CMV-seronegative. CDR3s include the opening cysteine and the closing phenylalanine or tryptophan. A D gene is named only where the DNA matches it firmly. Clone size is stated in some rows and not others, as once, few, many or a class when expanded.

cdr3_length | j_call | v_call | clone_size | d_call | cdr3_aa | cdr3_nt
12 | TRBJ1-2 | TRBV6-5 | . | . | CATREGNYGYTF | TGTGCCACCCGGGAGGGAAACTATGGCTACACCTTC
16 | TRBJ2-5 | TRBV14 | . | . | CASSLGVAMYQETQYF | TGTGCCAGCAGCCTCGGGGTAGCGATGTACCAAGAGACCCAGTACTTC
12 | TRBJ1-1 | TRBV6-6 | few | . | CASRVGQTEAFF | TGTGCCAGCAGGGTAGGACAGACTGAAGCTTTCTTT
16 | TRBJ2-6 | TRBV6-4 | few | . | CASSDQGNSGANVLTF | TGTGCCAGCAGCGACCAGGGGAACTCTGGGGCCAACGTCCTGACTTTC
16 | TRBJ2-3 | TRBV7-2 | . | TRBD2 | CASSRTSGASTDTQYF | TGTGCCAGCAGCCGGACTAGCGGGGCTAGCACAGATACGCAGTATTTT
18 | TRBJ1-6 | TRBV6-1 | . | . | CASSEEGPIPGYNSPLHF | TGTGCCAGCAGTGAAGAGGGGCCGATCCCGGGTTATAATTCACCCCTCCACTTT
14 | TRBJ1-5 | TRBV27 | . | . | CASSLAGSNQPQHF | TGTGCCAGCAGCTTGGCGGGATCCAATCAGCCCCAGCATTTT
15 | TRBJ2-1 | TRBV7-6 | . | TRBD1 | CASSEAGGNYNEQFF | TGTGCCAGCAGCGAAGCAGGGGGTAATTACAATGAGCAGTTCTTC
17 | TRBJ2-1 | TRBV29-1 | . | TRBD2 | CSVVGLAEKSSYNEQFF | TGCAGCGTTGTGGGACTAGCGGAAAAGAGCTCCTACAATGAGCAGTTCTTC
15 | TRBJ2-7 | TRBV7-2 | . | TRBD2 | CASSLARGAPYEQYF | TGTGCCAGCAGCTTAGCGCGGGGGGCCCCCTACGAGCAGTACTTC
14 | TRBJ1-5 | TRBV6-5 | . | TRBD1 | CASRSWTGDQPQHF | TGTGCCAGCAGGTCCTGGACAGGAGATCAGCCCCAGCATTTT
14 | TRBJ2-7 | TRBV9 | few | TRBD1 | CASSLGQGVYEQYF | TGTGCCAGCAGCTTAGGACAGGGAGTCTACGAGCAGTACTTC
17 | TRBJ1-5 | TRBV28 | . | TRBD1 | CASSLYRGQGGNQPQHF | TGTGCCAGCAGTTTATATAGAGGACAGGGGGGAAATCAGCCCCAGCATTTT
12 | TRBJ2-1 | TRBV9 | . | . | CASSVAGTEQFF | TGTGCCAGCAGCGTTGCCGGGACAGAGCAGTTCTTC
14 | TRBJ2-1 | TRBV25-1 | . | . | CASRGGGSYNEQFF | TGTGCCAGCAGGGGGGGAGGCTCCTACAATGAGCAGTTCTTC
14 | TRBJ2-3 | TRBV7-8 | once | . | CASSLGEGGDTQYF | TGTGCCAGCAGCTTAGGAGAGGGCGGGGATACGCAGTATTTT
13 | TRBJ2-7 | TRBV7-2 | . | TRBD1 | CASSPRTGDAQYF | TGTGCCAGCAGCCCAAGGACAGGGGACGCGCAGTACTTC
15 | TRBJ1-1 | TRBV11-3 | . | . | CASSLGGRGNTEAFF | TGTGCCAGCAGCTTAGGAGGCAGGGGGAACACTGAAGCTTTCTTT
17 | TRBJ1-2 | TRBV25-1 | . | TRBD1 | CASSRGTGWTTNYGYTF | TGTGCCAGCAGTCGCGGGACAGGGTGGACGACTAACTATGGCTACACCTTC
12 | TRBJ1-2 | TRBV30 | . | . | CAWMRAAYGYTF | TGTGCCTGGATGCGGGCAGCCTATGGCTACACCTTC
21 | TRBJ2-1 | TRBV28 | . | TRBD2 | CGTGFQLAGHIRSSPYNEQFF | TGTGGGACGGGTTTTCAACTAGCGGGACATATAAGATCTTCCCCCTACAATGAGCAGTTCTTC
15 | TRBJ1-6 | TRBV7-9 | . | TRBD1 | CASSLGQGANSPLHF | TGTGCCAGCAGCTTAGGTCAGGGGGCGAATTCACCCCTCCACTTT